The 16 T cell receptor beta chains listed next were all sequenced from one sample in a study of blood T cell repertoires in COVID-19. The table came from immunoSEQ multiplex PCR; TCRdb's copy has only in-frame clones and leaves some out. The sample contains around 300,000 clones, about 83% of which appear only once. The sequenced material came from peripheral blood. The receptor set was obtained from a woman in her forties or fifties who had recovered from COVID-19.

The gene calls are TRBV15 and TRBJ2-1, with D tentatively TRBD2 (9 bases). The CDR3 is 20 amino acids. V was trimmed by 0 bases and J by 6 bases, leaving 27 bases between them. Germline V gene sequence: CDR1 LNHNV, CDR2 YYDKDF (reference sequence). The CDR3, as DNA: TGTGCCACCAGCAGAGATGACAGGGGTAGCGGGAGAGGTTCGGCCAATGAGCAGTTCTTC. Protein sequence: CATSRDDRGSGRGSANEQFF.

The J gene is TRBJ1-1, the V gene TRBV19, with D uncertain. Germline loops: CDR1 LNHDA, CDR2 SQIVND (reference sequence). CDR3 size: 13 residues. V shed 3 bases and J shed 7 bases, with 12 bases lying between them. The CDR3 sequence: CASSIIGRDEAFF. CDR3 DNA sequence: TGTGCCAGTAGTATCATCGGGAGGGATGAAGCTTTCTTT.

This chain uses TRBV7-2 with TRBJ2-6; no definite D call. V lost 3 bases to trimming and J lost 3 bases, with 3 bases between them. Per the germline V gene, CDR1 is SGHTA and CDR2 is FQGNSA. CDR3 length equals 13 residues. For the CDR3, the DNA is TGTGCCAGCAGCTTCTTTGGGGCCAACGTCCTGACTTTC. It specifies CASSFFGANVLTF. Full variable domain (outside the CDR3, taken from reference TRBV7-2 and TRBJ2-6): GAGVSQSPSNKVTEKGKDVELRCDPISGHTALYWYRQSLGQGLEFLIYFQGNSAPDKSGLPSDRFSAERTGGSVSTLTIQRTQQEDSAVYLCASSFFGANVLTFGAGSRLTVL.

The V and J genes are TRBV5-1 and TRBJ2-3, with 10 bases fitting TRBD1. The germline V gene has CDR1 SGHRS and CDR2 YFSETQ. V was pared by 4 bases and J by 4 bases, with 12 bases of the junction left unmatched. CDR3 length: 17 residues. The CDR3 protein is CASSATGGVRLSDTQYF. The CDR3 nucleotides read TGCGCCAGCAGCGCGACAGGGGGCGTTAGATTATCAGATACGCAGTATTTT. Full variable domain (rest looked up from reference TRBV5-1 and TRBJ2-3): KAGVTQTPRYLIKTRGQQVTLSCSPISGHRSVSWYQQTPGQGLQFLFEYFSETQRNKGNFPGRFSGRQFSNSRSEMNVSTLELGDSALYLCASSATGGVRLSDTQYFGPGTRLTVL.

This clone was seen just once. This sequence joins TRBV9 and TRBJ2-3; unclear D gene. Germline lookup yields CDR1 SGDLS and CDR2 YYNGEE. CDR3 length equals 12 residues. V was trimmed by 4 bases and J by 0 bases, leaving 3 bases between them. CDR3 bases: TGTGCCAGCAGCCAGAGCACAGATACGCAGTATTTT. Translation: CASSQSTDTQYF.

This chain uses TRBV9 with TRBJ1-1; D not certain. The CDR3 length is 13 residues. Trimming took 4 bases from V and 0 from J, leaving 7 bases between them. CDR1 and CDR2 (germline): SGDLS, YYNGEE. As DNA, the CDR3 is TGTGCCAGCAGCCCCAACATGAACACTGAAGCTTTCTTT. Its translation: CASSPNMNTEAFF.

The V call is TRBV19, the J call TRBJ2-5; 15 bases align to TRBD2. This CDR3 region has 17 residues. The germline gives CDR1 LNHDA, CDR2 SQIVND (reference sequence). V was pared by 7 bases and J by 5 bases, with 11 bases of the junction left unmatched. CDR3 nucleotides: TGTGCCAGTACCAACAAAGGGACTAGCGGGGGGACGGAGACCCAGTACTTC. Its translation is CASTNKGTSGGTETQYF.

V and J are TRBV18 and TRBJ1-3; D may be TRBD1 (6 bases). There are 17 residues in the CDR3. Germline CDR1 KGHSH, CDR2 LQKENI. V was clipped by 3 bases and J by 0 bases, with 15 bases between them. The CDR3 DNA reads as TGTGCCAGCTCACCCGCCGGGACAAAAGGCTCTGGAAACACCATATATTTT. Amino acids: CASSPAGTKGSGNTIYF.

J is TRBJ1-4 and V is TRBV5-6; D possibly corresponds to TRBD1 (5 bases). Germline V gives CDR1 SGHDT, CDR2 YYEEEE. The CDR3 has 14 amino acids. Trimming shortened V by 2 bases and J by 8 bases, and 13 bases separated the two germline ends. The CDR3 sequence: CASSFGGAGEKLFF. The CDR3 nucleotides read TGTGCCAGCAGCTTTGGGGGAGCGGGCGAAAAACTGTTTTTT.

The chain couples TRBV4-1 to TRBJ2-7, with 8 bases that match TRBD1. Losses at the gene ends were 1 base for V and 5 bases for J; bases not matched to a gene: 13. The CDR3 sequence is 17 residues long. The germline CDR1 and CDR2 sequences are MGHRA and YSYEKL. The CDR3 DNA is TGCGCCAGCAGCCAAGGTCGTGTTGGGACAGGTGTCCACGAGCAGTACTTC. Translation: CASSQGRVGTGVHEQYF.

This chain connects TRBV2 to TRBJ1-5; 8 bases align to TRBD1. CDR1 SNHLY and CDR2 FYNNEI come from the germline V gene. The trim removed 7 bases at V and 7 bases at J, leaving 6 bases unmatched. This CDR3 is 13 amino acids long. In DNA form, the CDR3 reads TGTGCCAGCAATCAGGGGGCAAAACAGCCCCAGCATTTT. Amino acids: CASNQGAKQPQHF.

The CDR3 region has the DNA TGTGCCATCAGTGGGTCGACAGGGAGAGGAACTGAAGCTTTCTTT. Encoded protein: CAISGSTGRGTEAFF. The chain employs TRBV10-3 and TRBJ1-1; TRBD1 aligns across 7 bases. This CDR3 has 15 residues. The germline V gene encodes CDR1 ENHRY and CDR2 SYGVKD. V shed 4 bases, J shed 5 bases, and the junction held 10 bases outside the gene matches.

The CDR3 sequence is CASSFSGGLDTQYF. In DNA, the CDR3 is TGTGCCAGCAGTTTCAGCGGGGGCCTAGATACGCAGTATTTT. The chain is built from TRBV27 and TRBJ2-3; 8 nucleotides agree with TRBD2. The length of the CDR3 is 14 residues. V lost 3 bases to trimming and J lost 5 bases; unmatched junction nucleotides: 4. From germline, CDR1 is MNHEY and CDR2 SMNVEV (reference sequence).

The chain combines TRBV10-3 with TRBJ2-7; tentative D call: TRBD2 (5 bases). Germline V gene lookup returns CDR1 ENHRY and CDR2 SYGVKD. The CDR3 extends over 14 amino acids. Trimming left V 8 bases short and J 0 bases short, with 14 bases between. Here the CDR3 DNA reads TGTGCCATCGGAGGCAGTCGGAGCTCCTACGAGCAGTACTTC. Its protein product is CAIGGSRSSYEQYF.

The chain has TRBV5-1 and TRBJ2-2, with a tentative D call TRBD1 (6 bases). The CDR3 has 14 residues. With 3 bases removed from V and 6 bases from J, the gap between germline ends came to 12 bases. CDR1 is SGHRS, CDR2 YFSETQ, per germline. In DNA form, the CDR3 reads TGCGCCAGCAGCTCCGGACAGCCGTCCGGGGAGCTGTTTTTT. It yields the protein CASSSGQPSGELFF.

This chain joins TRBV29-1 and TRBJ2-4; 13 nucleotides line up with TRBD2. The germline V gene encodes CDR1 SQVTM and CDR2 ANQGSEA. J was trimmed by 2 bases and V by 8 bases; bases with no gene match: 6. This CDR3 comprises 15 residues. The CDR3 reads CSYTSGGASKNIQYF. Here the CDR3 DNA reads TGCAGCTACACTAGCGGGGGGGCCTCCAAAAACATTCAGTACTTC. Together with reference TRBV29-1 and TRBJ2-4, the CDR3 gives the full variable domain: SAVISQKPSRDICQRGTSLTIQCQVDSQVTMMFWYRQQPGQSLTLIATANQGSEATYESGFVIDKFPISRPNLTFSTLTVSNMSPEDSSIYLCSYTSGGASKNIQYFGAGTRLSVL.